A selection of T cell receptor beta chains follows, all from one sample in a study of blood T cell repertoires in COVID-19. Here immunoSEQ multiplex PCR was the method, and the copy in TCRdb shows in-frame clones only, minus some. This table holds around 300,000 clones, roughly nine tenths found once. The material sequenced was PBMCs or T cells enriched from blood (not recorded which). These receptor sequences come from a woman aged 18-29 years who had recovered from COVID-19. Each CDR3 is given with its conserved first and last residue. Fields, in order: V gene, D gene, clone size, J gene, CDR3 DNA, CDR3 protein. A D gene is named only where the DNA matches it firmly. Only part of the rows carry a size: once, few, many, or a class if the clone is expanded.

V: TRBV6-5
D: TRBD1
size: once
J: TRBJ2-3
DNA: TGTGCCAGCAGAGACAGGGACACAGATACGCAGTATTTT
CDR3: CASRDRDTDTQYF

V: TRBV3-1/TRBV3-2
D: TRBD1
size: NA
J: TRBJ1-2
DNA: TGTGCCAGCAGCCCACGGACAGGGGGCCACCCAGACTATGGCTACACCTTC
CDR3: CASSPRTGGHPDYGYTF

V: TRBV7-9
D: TRBD2
size: NA
J: TRBJ2-5
DNA: TGTGCCAGCAAGACTAGCGGGGAAGGGACCCAGTACTTC
CDR3: CASKTSGEGTQYF

V: TRBV12-5
D: TRBD1
size: NA
J: TRBJ2-5
DNA: TGTGCTAGTGGTTTGGTCGGGACAGCTCAAGAGACCCAGTACTTC
CDR3: CASGLVGTAQETQYF

V: TRBV4-1
D: NA
size: NA
J: TRBJ2-2
DNA: TGCGCCAGCAGCCAAGTATACACCGGGGAGCTGTTTTTT
CDR3: CASSQVYTGELFF

V: TRBV6-5
D: NA
size: NA
J: TRBJ1-2
DNA: TGTGCCAGCAGTTACTCGAATGTGGACAGCTATGGCTACACCTTC
CDR3: CASSYSNVDSYGYTF

V: TRBV28
D: NA
size: NA
J: TRBJ1-1
DNA: TGTGCCAGCAGTTCCTTCAGGGCATCAAGGTTCTTT
CDR3: CASSSFRASRFF

V: TRBV28
D: TRBD2
size: NA
J: TRBJ2-5
DNA: TGTGCCAGCAGATCTAGCGGGAAAGAGACCCAGTACTTC
CDR3: CASRSSGKETQYF

V: TRBV28
D: TRBD1
size: NA
J: TRBJ2-5
DNA: TGTGCCAGCAGTTCGATCCGGGACAGGGGTCGAAGGCAAGAGACCCAGTACTTC
CDR3: CASSSIRDRGRRQETQYF

V: TRBV19
D: TRBD2
size: NA
J: TRBJ2-7
DNA: TGTGCCAGTAGCCCGGGACTGCTAGCGGCCTACGAGCAGTACTTC
CDR3: CASSPGLLAAYEQYF

V: TRBV2
D: NA
size: NA
J: TRBJ2-3
DNA: TGTGCCAGCAGCACCCGGTGGGTAGCGGACACAGATACGCAGTATTTT
CDR3: CASSTRWVADTDTQYF

V: TRBV7-2
D: TRBD2
size: NA
J: TRBJ2-2
DNA: TGTGCCAGCAGCTTAAGGGGTAGCGGGGCGAGCACCGGGGAGCTGTTTTTT
CDR3: CASSLRGSGASTGELFF

V: TRBV19
D: TRBD1
size: NA
J: TRBJ1-2
DNA: TGTGCCAGTACTTTGGACAGGTCTTACTATGGCTACACCTTC
CDR3: CASTLDRSYYGYTF

V: TRBV7-2
D: TRBD1
size: NA
J: TRBJ1-1
DNA: TGTGCCAGCAGCGCAGGGGGCCACACTGAAGCTTTCTTT
CDR3: CASSAGGHTEAFF

V: TRBV2
D: TRBD1
size: NA
J: TRBJ1-6
DNA: TGTGCCAGCAGTGAAGCGGACACCCAGGGGGATTCACCCCTCCACTTT
CDR3: CASSEADTQGDSPLHF

V: TRBV7-9
D: TRBD1
size: NA
J: TRBJ2-2
DNA: TGTGCCAGCCAGGACAGGGTGACCGGGGAGCTGTTTTTT
CDR3: CASQDRVTGELFF

V: TRBV9
D: NA
size: NA
J: TRBJ2-3
DNA: TGTGCCAGCAGCGTACGGCAGGGCCGCACAGATACGCAGTATTTT
CDR3: CASSVRQGRTDTQYF

V: TRBV3-1/TRBV3-2
D: NA
size: NA
J: TRBJ1-6
DNA: TGTGCCAGCAGCCAGTCGGACCTAGGGGGAAATTCACCCCTCCACTTT
CDR3: CASSQSDLGGNSPLHF

V: TRBV11-2
D: NA
size: NA
J: TRBJ1-4
DNA: TGTGCCAGCAGCTTACTTGAGGAAAAACTGTTTTTT
CDR3: CASSLLEEKLFF

V: TRBV28
D: TRBD1
size: NA
J: TRBJ1-2
DNA: TGTGCCAGCAGTTTGGGGACAGTTCTTCTTTATGGCTACACCTTC
CDR3: CASSLGTVLLYGYTF

V: TRBV5-1
D: NA
size: once
J: TRBJ1-2
DNA: TGCGCCAGCAGTCCAGGGAGGGCCTATGGCTACACCTTC
CDR3: CASSPGRAYGYTF

V: TRBV5-6
D: TRBD2
size: NA
J: TRBJ2-7
DNA: TGTGCCAGCAGCTGGGGACTAGCGGGAGACTACGAGCAGTACTTC
CDR3: CASSWGLAGDYEQYF

V: TRBV2
D: TRBD1
size: few
J: TRBJ2-4
DNA: TGTGCCAGCAGCGGGGACAGGGGCATTCAGTACTTC
CDR3: CASSGDRGIQYF

V: TRBV30
D: TRBD2
size: NA
J: TRBJ2-1
DNA: TGTGCCTGGAGTGAATCCCTAGCGGGGGGGAACGAGCAGTTCTTC
CDR3: CAWSESLAGGNEQFF